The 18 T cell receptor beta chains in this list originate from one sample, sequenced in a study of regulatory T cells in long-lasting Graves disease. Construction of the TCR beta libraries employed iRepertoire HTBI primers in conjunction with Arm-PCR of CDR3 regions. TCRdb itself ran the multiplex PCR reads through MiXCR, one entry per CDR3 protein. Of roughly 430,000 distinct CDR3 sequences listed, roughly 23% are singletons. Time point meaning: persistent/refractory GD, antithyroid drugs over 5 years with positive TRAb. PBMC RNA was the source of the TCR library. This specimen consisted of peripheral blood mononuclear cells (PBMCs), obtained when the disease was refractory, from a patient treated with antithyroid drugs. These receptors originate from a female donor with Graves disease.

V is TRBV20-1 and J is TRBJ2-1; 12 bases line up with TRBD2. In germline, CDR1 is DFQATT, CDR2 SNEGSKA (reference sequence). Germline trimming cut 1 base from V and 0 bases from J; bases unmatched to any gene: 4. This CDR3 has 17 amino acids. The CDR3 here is CSARGLAGDASYNEQFF. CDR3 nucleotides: TGCAGTGCTAGAGGACTAGCGGGAGATGCCTCCTACAATGAGCAGTTCTTC.

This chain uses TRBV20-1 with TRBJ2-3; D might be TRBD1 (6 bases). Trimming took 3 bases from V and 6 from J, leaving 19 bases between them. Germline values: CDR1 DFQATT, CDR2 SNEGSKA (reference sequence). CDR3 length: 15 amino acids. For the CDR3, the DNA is TGCAGTGCTAGGGGGGCTCTAGGAGCAGGGGATACGCAGTATTTT. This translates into CSARGALGAGDTQYF.

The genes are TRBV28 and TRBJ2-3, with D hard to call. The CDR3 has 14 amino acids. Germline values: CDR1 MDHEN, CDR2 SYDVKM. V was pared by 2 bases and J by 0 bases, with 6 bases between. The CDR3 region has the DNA TGTGCCAGCAGTTTAGGATGGAGCACAGATACGCAGTATTTT. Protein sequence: CASSLGWSTDTQYF.

The CDR3 DNA follows: TGTGCCAGCAGTTTCGGACTAGCGGGAGGACTCACCGGGGAGCTGTTTTTT. Translated: CASSFGLAGGLTGELFF. The chain carries TRBV28 and TRBJ2-2; TRBD2 agrees at 14 bases. The ends lost 3 bases at V and 4 bases at J; junction bases unmatched: 4. CDR3 length: 17 amino acids. CDR1 and CDR2 from the germline V gene are MDHEN and SYDVKM.

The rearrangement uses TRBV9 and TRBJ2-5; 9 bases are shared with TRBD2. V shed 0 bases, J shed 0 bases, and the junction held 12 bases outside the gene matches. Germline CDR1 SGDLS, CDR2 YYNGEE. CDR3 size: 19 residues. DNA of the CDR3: TGTGCCAGCAGCGTAGGAATAAGGGGTAGCGGGAGATACCAAGAGACCCAGTACTTC. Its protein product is CASSVGIRGSGRYQETQYF.

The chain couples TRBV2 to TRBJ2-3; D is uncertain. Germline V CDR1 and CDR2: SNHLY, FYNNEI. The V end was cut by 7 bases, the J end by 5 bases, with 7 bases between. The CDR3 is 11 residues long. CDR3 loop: CASTTEDTQYF. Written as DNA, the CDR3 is TGTGCCAGCACCACTGAAGATACGCAGTATTTT.

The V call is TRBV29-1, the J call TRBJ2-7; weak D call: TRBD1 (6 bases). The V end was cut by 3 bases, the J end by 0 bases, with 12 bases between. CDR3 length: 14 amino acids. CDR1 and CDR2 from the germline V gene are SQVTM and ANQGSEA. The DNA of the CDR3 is TGCAGCGTTGAGACGGGACAAAACTCCTACGAGCAGTACTTC. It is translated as CSVETGQNSYEQYF.

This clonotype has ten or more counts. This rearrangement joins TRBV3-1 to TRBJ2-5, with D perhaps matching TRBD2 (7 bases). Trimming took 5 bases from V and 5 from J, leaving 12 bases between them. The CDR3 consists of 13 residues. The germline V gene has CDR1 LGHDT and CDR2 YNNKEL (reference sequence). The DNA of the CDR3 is TGTGCCAGCAGCTCTGAGGGGGGGGAGACCCAGTACTTC. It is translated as CASSSEGGETQYF.

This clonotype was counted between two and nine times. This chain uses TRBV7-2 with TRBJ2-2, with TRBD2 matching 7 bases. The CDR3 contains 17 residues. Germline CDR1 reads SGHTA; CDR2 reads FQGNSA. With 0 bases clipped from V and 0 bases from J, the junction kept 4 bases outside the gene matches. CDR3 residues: CASSLAPSGANTGELFF. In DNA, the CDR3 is TGTGCCAGCAGCTTAGCGCCAAGCGGGGCGAACACCGGGGAGCTGTTTTTT. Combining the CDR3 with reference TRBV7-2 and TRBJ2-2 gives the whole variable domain GAGVSQSPSNKVTEKGKDVELRCDPISGHTALYWYRQSLGQGLEFLIYFQGNSAPDKSGLPSDRFSAERTGGSVSTLTIQRTQQEDSAVYLCASSLAPSGANTGELFFGEGSRLTVL.

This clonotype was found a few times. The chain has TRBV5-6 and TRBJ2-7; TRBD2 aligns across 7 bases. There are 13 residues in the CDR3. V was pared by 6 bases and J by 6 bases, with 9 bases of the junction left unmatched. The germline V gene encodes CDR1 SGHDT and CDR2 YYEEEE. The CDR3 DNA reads TGTGCCAGCAACCTTAACCTAGCGGCCGAGCAGTACTTC. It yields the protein CASNLNLAAEQYF. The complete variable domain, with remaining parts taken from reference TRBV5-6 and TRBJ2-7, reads DAGVTQSPTHLIKTRGQQVTLRCSPKSGHDTVSWYQQALGQGPQFIFQYYEEEERQRGNFPDRFSGHQFPNYSSELNVNALLLGDSALYLCASNLNLAAEQYFGPGTRLTVT.

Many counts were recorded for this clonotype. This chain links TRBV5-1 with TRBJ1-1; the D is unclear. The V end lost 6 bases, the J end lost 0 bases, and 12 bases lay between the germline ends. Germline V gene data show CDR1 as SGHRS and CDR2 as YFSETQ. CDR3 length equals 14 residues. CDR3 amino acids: CASKDGSLNTEAFF. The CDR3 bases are TGCGCCAGCAAGGATGGCAGTTTGAACACTGAAGCTTTCTTT.

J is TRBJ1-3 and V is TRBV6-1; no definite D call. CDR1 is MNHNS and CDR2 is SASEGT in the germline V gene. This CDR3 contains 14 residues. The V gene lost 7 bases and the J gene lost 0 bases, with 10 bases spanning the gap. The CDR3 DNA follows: TGTGCCAGCATCGTGACCGCCTCTGGAAACACCATATATTTT. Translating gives CASIVTASGNTIYF.

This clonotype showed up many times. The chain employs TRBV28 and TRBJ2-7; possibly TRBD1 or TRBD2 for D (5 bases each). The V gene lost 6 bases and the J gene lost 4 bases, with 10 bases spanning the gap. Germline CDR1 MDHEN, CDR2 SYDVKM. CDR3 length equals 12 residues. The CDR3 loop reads CASRTTGYEQYF. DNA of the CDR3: TGTGCCAGCAGGACTACAGGTTACGAGCAGTACTTC.

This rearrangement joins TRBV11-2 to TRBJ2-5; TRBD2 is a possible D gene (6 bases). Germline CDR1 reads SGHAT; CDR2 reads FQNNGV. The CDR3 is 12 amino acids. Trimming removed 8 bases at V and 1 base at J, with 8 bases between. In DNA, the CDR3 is TGTGCCAGCCAGGGACTCCAAGAGACCCAGTACTTC. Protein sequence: CASQGLQETQYF.

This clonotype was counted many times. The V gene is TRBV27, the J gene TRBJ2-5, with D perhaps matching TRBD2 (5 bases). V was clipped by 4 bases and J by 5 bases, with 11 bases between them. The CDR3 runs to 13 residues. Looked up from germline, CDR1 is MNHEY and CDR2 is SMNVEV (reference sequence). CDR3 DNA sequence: TGTGCCAGCAGTTCAGGAGGTTGGGAGACCCAGTACTTC. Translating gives CASSSGGWETQYF.

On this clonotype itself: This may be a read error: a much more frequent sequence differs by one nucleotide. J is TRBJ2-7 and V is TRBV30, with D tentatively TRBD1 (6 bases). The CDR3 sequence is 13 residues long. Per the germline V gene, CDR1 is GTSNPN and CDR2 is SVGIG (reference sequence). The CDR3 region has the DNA TGTGCCTGGAGTGTACTGGGGGCTGGGGAGCAGTGCTTC. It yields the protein CAWSVLGAGEQCF.

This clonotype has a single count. The chain's CDR3 is CASSLTSGTEQFF. CDR3 in DNA: TGTGCCAGCAGCTTGACTAGCGGGACTGAGCAGTTCTTC. The V and J genes are TRBV7-2 and TRBJ2-1; 11 nucleotides match TRBD2. Germline CDR1 SGHTA, CDR2 FQGNSA. The CDR3 has 13 amino acids. The V gene end was trimmed by 3 bases and the J gene end by 9 bases; junction bases not matched to a gene: 1.

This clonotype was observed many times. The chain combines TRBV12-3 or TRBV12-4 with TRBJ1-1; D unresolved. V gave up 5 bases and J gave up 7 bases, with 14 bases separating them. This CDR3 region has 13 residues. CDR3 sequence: CASSTDGENEAFF. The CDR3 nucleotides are TGTGCCAGCAGTACGGACGGGGAGAATGAAGCTTTCTTT.